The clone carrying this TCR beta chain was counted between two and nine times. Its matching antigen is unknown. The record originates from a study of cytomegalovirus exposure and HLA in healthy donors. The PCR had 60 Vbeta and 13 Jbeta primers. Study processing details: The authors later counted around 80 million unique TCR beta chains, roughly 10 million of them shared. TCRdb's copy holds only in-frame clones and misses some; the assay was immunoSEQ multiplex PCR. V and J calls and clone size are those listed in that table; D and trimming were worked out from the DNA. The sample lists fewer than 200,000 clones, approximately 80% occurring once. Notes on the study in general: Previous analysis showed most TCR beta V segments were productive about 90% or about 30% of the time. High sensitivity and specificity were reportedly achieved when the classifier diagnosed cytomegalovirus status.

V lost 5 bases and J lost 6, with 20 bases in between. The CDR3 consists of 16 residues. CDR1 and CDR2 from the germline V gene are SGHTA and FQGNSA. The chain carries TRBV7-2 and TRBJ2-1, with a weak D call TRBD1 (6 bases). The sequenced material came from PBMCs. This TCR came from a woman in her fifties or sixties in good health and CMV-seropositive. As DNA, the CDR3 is TGTGCCAGCAGCGTACTCACAGGGAAGATTCCCAATGAGCAGTTCTTC. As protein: CASSVLTGKIPNEQFF.